The 27 T cell receptor beta chains listed next were all sequenced from one sample in a study of T-cell reconstitution after alpha-beta-depleted transplantation in children. Preparing the TCRbeta library involved the use of unique molecular identifiers. TCRdb processed the PCR reads anew with MiXCR; each CDR3 protein has one entry. The sample records around 500,000 distinct CDR3 sequences, roughly 23% being singletons. The sample here was PBMCs, mostly from graft donor cells, taken 360 days after TCRalphabeta/CD19-depleted stem cell transplant. The source is a boy less than two years old who had a stem cell transplant for acute myeloid leukemia, so the T cells may come from the graft donor.

This clonotype was observed a few times. The chain recombines TRBV6-5 with TRBJ2-7; no reliable D call. V dropped 2 bases and J dropped 2 bases, with 22 bases sitting between them. The germline V gene has CDR1 MNHEY and CDR2 SVGAGI. CDR3 length equals 18 residues. CDR3 sequence: CASSYGVRRVVNPYEQYV. As DNA, the CDR3 is TGTGCCAGCAGTTACGGGGTTCGTCGGGTCGTCAACCCCTACGAGCAGTACGTC.

Only a few counts were recorded for this clonotype. The chain uses TRBV7-9 and TRBJ2-3; 7 bases fit TRBD1. Germline CDR1 reads SEHNR; CDR2 reads FQNEAQ (reference sequence). The CDR3 covers 14 residues. J lost 2 bases, V lost 8 bases, and 7 bases had no gene match. The CDR3 loop is CASDGQAITDTQYF. The CDR3 bases are TGTGCCAGCGATGGACAGGCAATCACAGATACGCAGTATTTT.

In this sample, this clonotype turned up a few times. The chain is built from TRBV20-1 and TRBJ2-1, with 8 bases identical to TRBD2. Losses at the gene ends were 8 bases for V and 4 bases for J; bases not matched to a gene: 10. The CDR3 covers 14 residues. CDR1 and CDR2 (germline): DFQATT, SNEGSKA (reference sequence). The CDR3 spells CSPVVAGRYNEQFF. As DNA, the CDR3 is TGCAGTCCCGTTGTAGCGGGGCGGTACAATGAGCAGTTCTTC.

This clonotype was found a few times. V gene TRBV20-1 combines with J gene TRBJ2-3; D uncertain. V was trimmed by 4 bases and J by 0 bases, leaving 8 bases between them. This CDR3 comprises 13 residues. Germline CDR1 and CDR2: DFQATT and SNEGSKA (reference sequence). The CDR3 region has the DNA TGCAGTGCTATACTTGCGAGCACAGATACGCAGTATTTT. It specifies CSAILASTDTQYF.

The chain carries TRBV12-3 or TRBV12-4 and TRBJ2-7; D might be TRBD2 (6 bases). The CDR3 sequence is 13 residues long. V gave up 4 bases and J gave up 5 bases, with 12 bases separating them. CDR3 region: CASSWTNGNEQYF. The CDR3 coding sequence is TGTGCCAGCAGTTGGACTAATGGAAACGAGCAGTACTTC.

This clonotype was seen ten or more times. The gene calls are TRBV3-1 and TRBJ2-1, with D hard to call. V lost 0 bases and J 4 bases, leaving 16 bases between the germline ends. Germline values: CDR1 LGHDT, CDR2 YNNKEL (reference sequence). This CDR3 is built from 17 residues. The CDR3 DNA reads TGTGCCAGCAGCCAAGACGGCGGCCCGCCCTATTACAATGAGCAGTTCTTC. The encoded protein is CASSQDGGPPYYNEQFF.

This sequence joins TRBV6-2 or TRBV6-3 and TRBJ2-3, with D perhaps matching TRBD2 (6 bases). Trimming stripped 2 bases from V and 3 bases from J, with 18 bases between. Germline CDR1 is MNHEY and CDR2 is SVGEGT. This CDR3 spans 17 amino acids. The CDR3 sequence is CASSYGGTGLPTDTQYF. DNA of the CDR3: TGTGCCAGCAGTTACGGAGGGACTGGGCTTCCTACAGATACGCAGTATTTT.

The chain combines TRBV7-2 with TRBJ2-7; TRBD1 agrees at 10 bases. The CDR3 extends over 14 amino acids. The germline CDR1 and CDR2 sequences are SGHTA and FQGNSA. The J segment lost 6 bases and the V segment lost 4 bases, leaving 6 bases of the junction unmatched. CDR3 loop: CASSSRQGALEQYV. Written as DNA, the CDR3 is TGTGCCAGCAGCTCCCGACAGGGGGCTCTCGAGCAGTACGTC.

This clonotype came up a few times. The V call is TRBV5-1, the J call TRBJ2-1, with TRBD1 matching 10 bases. Losses at the gene ends were 0 bases for V and 6 bases for J; bases not matched to a gene: 3. Looked up from germline, CDR1 is SGHRS and CDR2 is YFSETQ. This CDR3 is built from 15 residues. In DNA form, the CDR3 reads TGCGCCAGCAGCTTGGGGACAGGGGGGTTCAATGAGCAGTTCTTC. This sequence encodes CASSLGTGGFNEQFF. Using reference TRBV5-1 and TRBJ2-1 for the parts outside the CDR3, the full variable domain is KAGVTQTPRYLIKTRGQQVTLSCSPISGHRSVSWYQQTPGQGLQFLFEYFSETQRNKGNFPGRFSGRQFSNSRSEMNVSTLELGDSALYLCASSLGTGGFNEQFFGPGTRLTVL.

In its sample, this clonotype was seen many times. The CDR3 nucleotides read TGTGCCAGCAGCCCCAGGGGTCCCACAGATACGCAGTATTTT. As protein: CASSPRGPTDTQYF. This chain uses TRBV5-4 with TRBJ2-3; possibly TRBD1 for D (6 bases). The CDR3 loop spans 14 amino acids. V lost 4 bases to trimming and J lost 2 bases, with 11 bases between them. Germline V gives CDR1 SGHNT, CDR2 YYREEE (reference sequence).

This clonotype has a count of ten or more. The chain couples TRBV5-6 to TRBJ1-5; weak D call: TRBD1 (5 bases). The CDR3 has 15 residues. In germline, CDR1 is SGHDT, CDR2 YYEEEE. V lost 0 bases, J lost 4 bases, and 11 bases lay in between. The CDR3, as DNA: TGTGCCAGCAGCTTGGCTTTATGGGGGAATCAGCCCCAGCATTTT. Residues: CASSLALWGNQPQHF.

This CDR3 reads CASRPYEQYF. The CDR3 DNA reads as TGTGCCAGCCGGCCCTACGAGCAGTACTTC. V is TRBV27 and J is TRBJ2-7; no definite D call. Germline V gene sequence: CDR1 MNHEY, CDR2 SMNVEV (reference sequence). V was cut by 8 bases and J by 2 bases, with 4 bases left in between. The length of the CDR3 is 10 residues.

This clonotype was seen only a few times. The chain is built from TRBV5-5 and TRBJ2-5; 10 nucleotides line up with TRBD1. The CDR3 is made up of 15 amino acids. The germline gives CDR1 SGHKS, CDR2 YYEKEE (reference sequence). Unmatched junction bases numbered 8, after V lost 4 bases and J lost 5 bases. CDR3 in amino acids: CASSLRDRGRETQYF. The CDR3 DNA reads as TGTGCCAGCAGCCTGAGGGACAGGGGACGGGAGACCCAGTACTTC.

The V and J genes are TRBV5-6 and TRBJ2-7; no clear D. Looked up from germline, CDR1 is SGHDT and CDR2 is YYEEEE. V lost 5 bases, J lost 7 bases, and 16 bases lay in between. The CDR3 is 13 amino acids. The CDR3 sequence is CASSLSFHGEQYV. The CDR3 DNA is TGTGCCAGCAGTTTAAGCTTCCACGGAGAGCAGTACGTC.

This chain links TRBV12-3 or TRBV12-4 with TRBJ1-3, with TRBD1 matching over 7 bases. CDR3 size: 17 residues. V dropped 6 bases and J dropped 0; count of bases not matched to a gene: 11. The CDR3 sequence is CASSQGQTTLSGNTIYF. The CDR3 nucleotides read TGTGCCAGCAGCCAGGGACAGACAACACTCTCTGGAAACACCATATATTTT.

The table lists this clonotype with many counts. This chain connects TRBV29-1 to TRBJ2-3; D possibly corresponds to TRBD2 (5 bases). V shed 6 bases and J shed 3 bases, with 13 bases lying between them. This CDR3 comprises 13 residues. Germline values: CDR1 SQVTM, CDR2 ANQGSEA. CDR3 sequence: CSVAVVWTDTQYF. CDR3 bases: TGCAGCGTAGCGGTGGTCTGGACAGATACGCAGTATTTT.

This clonotype was found many times. This chain links TRBV20-1 with TRBJ2-2; TRBD1 aligns across 9 bases. The germline V gene has CDR1 DFQATT and CDR2 SNEGSKA (reference sequence). This CDR3 is built from 14 residues. The CDR3 is CSGQGAPNTGELFF. CDR3 coding DNA: TGCTCGGGACAGGGAGCCCCGAACACCGGGGAGCTGTTTTTT.

This clonotype was counted between two and nine times. J is TRBJ1-2 and V is TRBV6-2 or TRBV6-3; 10 positions agree with TRBD1. The length of the CDR3 is 19 residues. The V segment lost 8 bases and the J segment 1 base; nucleotides outside the gene matches: 19. Germline V CDR1 and CDR2: MNHEY, SVGEGT. The CDR3: CASWMPKRDRGLHNYGYTF. In DNA, the CDR3 is TGTGCCAGCTGGATGCCTAAACGGGACAGGGGACTCCATAACTATGGCTACACCTTC.

This clonotype was counted a few times. The chain couples TRBV29-1 to TRBJ1-2, with D maybe TRBD1 (6 bases). Trimming stripped 4 bases from V and 6 bases from J, with 18 bases between. In germline, CDR1 is SQVTM, CDR2 ANQGSEA. The CDR3 is made up of 14 amino acids. CDR3: CSVGARGRENGYTF. CDR3 DNA: TGCAGCGTTGGAGCACGGGGGCGAGAGAATGGCTACACCTTC.

This clonotype was found many times. This rearrangement joins TRBV3-1 to TRBJ2-5; D is perhaps TRBD1 or TRBD2 (5 bases each). Looked up from germline, CDR1 is LGHDT and CDR2 is YNNKEL (reference sequence). The CDR3 runs to 15 residues. The V and J ends lost 1 base and 3 bases respectively, with 12 bases between them. The CDR3 reads CASSQGGGRKETQYF. The CDR3 coding sequence is TGTGCCAGCAGCCAAGGTGGGGGACGGAAAGAGACCCAGTACTTC.

This clonotype was seen a few times. The J gene is TRBJ2-7, the V gene TRBV20-1; D possibly uses TRBD1 or TRBD2 (5 bases each). The CDR3 contains 13 residues. Trimming took 3 bases from V and 0 from J, leaving 9 bases between them. Looked up from germline, CDR1 is DFQATT and CDR2 is SNEGSKA (reference sequence). CDR3 DNA sequence: TGCAGTGCTAGTGAGGGGCACTCCTACGAGCAGTACTTC. Its translation: CSASEGHSYEQYF.

V is TRBV5-1 and J is TRBJ2-2; no firm D call. CDR1 and CDR2 (germline): SGHRS, YFSETQ. Trimming cost V 0 bases and J 7 bases, with 10 bases left between them. The CDR3 length is 14 residues. This chain's CDR3 is CASSLDARVGELFF. The CDR3 DNA sequence: TGCGCCAGCAGCTTGGATGCCAGAGTCGGGGAGCTGTTTTTT.

The chain recombines TRBV20-1 with TRBJ2-7; perhaps TRBD2 as D (7 bases). The ends were cut back, 1 base at V and 0 bases at J, with 19 bases in the middle. The germline gives CDR1 DFQATT, CDR2 SNEGSKA (reference sequence). The CDR3 extends over 17 amino acids. Here the CDR3 DNA reads TGCAGTGCTAGAGGTCCCTGGGAGGGGGGGCCCTCCTACGAGCAGTACGTC. This translates into CSARGPWEGGPSYEQYV.

This clonotype was recorded many times. The J gene is TRBJ2-3, the V gene TRBV12-3 or TRBV12-4; 11 nucleotides line up with TRBD2. Germline trimming cut 6 bases from V and 5 bases from J; bases unmatched to any gene: 7. CDR3 size: 15 residues. CDR3 in amino acids: CASRLTSGGKDTQYF. CDR3 in DNA: TGTGCCAGCAGGTTAACTAGCGGGGGAAAAGATACGCAGTATTTT.

CDR3 DNA: TGTGCCAGCAGCTTAACCGGGCAGGGAGGCTACGAGCAGTACTTC. Translating it yields CASSLTGQGGYEQYF. The gene calls are TRBV7-2 and TRBJ2-7, with a weak D call TRBD2 (6 bases). This CDR3 comprises 15 residues. Trimming removed 2 bases at V and 3 bases at J, with 14 bases between. The V gene's germline CDR1 is SGHTA and CDR2 FQGNSA.

The table lists this clonotype with many counts. The chain carries TRBV28 and TRBJ2-3; no clear D. With 6 bases removed from V and 6 bases from J, the gap between germline ends came to 19 bases. The CDR3 is made up of 15 amino acids. Germline V lookup: CDR1 MDHEN, CDR2 SYDVKM. The CDR3 DNA is TGTGCCAGCAGCTCCCCCGGAGCCACCCGGGATACGCAGTATTTT. Amino acids: CASSSPGATRDTQYF.

The sample holds many counts of this clonotype. This sequence joins TRBV6-5 and TRBJ2-1, with D perhaps TRBD2 (5 bases). Looked up from germline, CDR1 is MNHEY and CDR2 is SVGAGI. The CDR3 is made up of 17 amino acids. V dropped 4 bases and J dropped 0 bases, with 16 bases sitting between them. CDR3 sequence reads: CASSSLKRLSSYNEQFF. The DNA for the CDR3 is TGTGCCAGCAGTTCCCTCAAGCGGCTTAGCTCCTACAATGAGCAGTTCTTC.